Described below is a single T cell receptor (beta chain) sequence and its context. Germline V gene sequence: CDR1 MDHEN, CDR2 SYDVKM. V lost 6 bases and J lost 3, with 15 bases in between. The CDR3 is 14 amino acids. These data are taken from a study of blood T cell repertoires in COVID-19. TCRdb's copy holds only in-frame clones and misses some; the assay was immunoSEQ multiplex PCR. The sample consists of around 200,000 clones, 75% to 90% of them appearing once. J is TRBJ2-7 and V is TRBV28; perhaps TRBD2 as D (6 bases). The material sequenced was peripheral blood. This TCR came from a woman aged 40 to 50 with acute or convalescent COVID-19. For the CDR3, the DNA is TGTGCCAGCAGCCCGCCGGGGAGGTTCTACGAGCAGTACTTC. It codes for CASSPPGRFYEQYF.